These 22 T cell receptor beta chains were all obtained from the same sample, sequenced in a study of identical twins. Via MiXCR, TCRdb re-called the 5' RACE reads, giving one row per CDR3 protein. The table includes around 500,000 distinct CDR3 sequences, 14% detected once. The same sample was also studied in work on yellow fever vaccine responses in identical twins.

The sequenced material came from CD4+ T cells sorted from blood. The source of these receptors is a woman aged 18-29 years in good health.

This chain links TRBV15 with TRBJ2-6; 7 nucleotides match TRBD1. There are 14 residues in the CDR3. The germline V gene has CDR1 LNHNV and CDR2 YYDKDF (reference sequence). The V and J ends lost 8 bases and 2 bases, in that order; junction bases with no gene match: 3. The CDR3 DNA reads as TGTGCCACCGGGACAGCCACTGGGGCCAACGTCCTGACTTTC. Its translation: CATGTATGANVLTF.

This rearrangement joins TRBV12-3 or TRBV12-4 to TRBJ1-5; D possibly corresponds to TRBD1 (5 bases). Trimming pared 3 bases from V and 7 bases from J, leaving 19 bases between. CDR3 length: 16 amino acids. CDR3 loop: CASSFELGESGQPQHF. The CDR3 bases are TGTGCCAGCAGTTTCGAACTAGGGGAGTCGGGGCAGCCCCAGCATTTT.

This clonotype was detected a few times. The genes are TRBV20-1 and TRBJ2-3; 11 bases align to TRBD2. V gave up 6 bases and J gave up 3 bases; unmatched junction bases: 11. The CDR3 runs to 16 residues. Germline V gene sequence: CDR1 DFQATT, CDR2 SNEGSKA (reference sequence). This CDR3 is CSASTVAGGLTDTQYF. The CDR3 nucleotides are TGCAGTGCCTCGACGGTAGCGGGGGGGCTTACAGATACGCAGTATTTT.

This chain uses TRBV6-1 with TRBJ2-1; TRBD1 aligns across 9 bases. V lost 6 bases and J lost 7; bases outside the gene matches: 10. The CDR3 is 15 amino acids. Germline V gene data show CDR1 as MNHNS and CDR2 as SASEGT. The CDR3 DNA follows: TGTGCCAGCAGGGGGGGACAGGGAAAGACGAATGAGCAGTTCTTC. Protein: CASRGGQGKTNEQFF.

This clonotype was picked up a small number of times. The chain carries TRBV4-3 and TRBJ2-7; D not resolved. This CDR3 is built from 16 residues. The germline gives CDR1 LGHNA, CDR2 YSLEER. With 0 bases removed from V and 1 base from J, the gap between germline ends came to 13 bases. The CDR3 bases are TGCGCCAGCAGCCAAGACGGTCGGCTGGCATCCTACGAGCAGTACTTC. Protein product: CASSQDGRLASYEQYF.

The chain combines TRBV5-5 with TRBJ2-1; no clear D. This CDR3 spans 15 amino acids. Per the germline V gene, CDR1 is SGHKS and CDR2 is YYEKEE (reference sequence). The V and J ends lost 3 bases and 6 bases respectively, with 16 bases between them. The CDR3 DNA reads TGTGCCAGCAGCTCCGTACCCACGGTTGGCAATGAGCAGTTCTTC. Translated, it gives CASSSVPTVGNEQFF.

The chain has TRBV9 and TRBJ2-1, with TRBD2 identical over 12 bases. Germline assignment: CDR1 SGDLS and CDR2 YYNGEE. The CDR3 runs to 17 residues. V lost 4 bases to trimming and J lost 1 base; unmatched junction nucleotides: 6. As DNA, the CDR3 is TGTGCCAGCAGCTGGACTAGCGGGAAGTTTTCCTACAATGAGCAGTTCTTC. This gives the protein CASSWTSGKFSYNEQFF.

The genes are TRBV5-1 and TRBJ2-2; no firm D call. The V and J ends lost 3 bases and 0 bases respectively, with 9 bases between them. Germline CDR1 reads SGHRS; CDR2 reads YFSETQ. The CDR3 runs to 15 residues. DNA of the CDR3: TGCGCCAGCAGCTCGTCGGTCGCGAACACCGGGGAGCTGTTTTTT. This codes for CASSSSVANTGELFF.

The V gene is TRBV28, the J gene TRBJ2-4; 9 nucleotides agree with TRBD1. J lost 1 base, V lost 2 bases, and 3 bases had no gene match. The CDR3 length is 16 residues. The germline CDR1 and CDR2 sequences are MDHEN and SYDVKM. In DNA form, the CDR3 reads TGTGCCAGCAGTTTAGACAGGGGGATGGCCAAAAACATTCAGTACTTC. Translating gives CASSLDRGMAKNIQYF.

V gene TRBV7-3 combines with J gene TRBJ2-1; D call uncertain. CDR1 SGHTA and CDR2 FQGTGA come from the germline V gene. The CDR3 consists of 13 residues. With 1 base removed from V and 7 bases from J, the gap between germline ends came to 8 bases. In nucleotides, the CDR3 is TGTGCCAGCAGCTTAAGGCCCCCTAATGAGCAGTTCTTC. Encoded protein: CASSLRPPNEQFF.

The V gene is TRBV2, the J gene TRBJ2-3, with D hard to call. Germline values: CDR1 SNHLY, CDR2 FYNNEI. The CDR3 runs 10 residues. Between the trimmed V and J ends, which lost 6 bases and 7 bases, there was a span of 5 bases. The CDR3 DNA sequence: TGTGCCAGCAGAACCCATACGCAGTATTTT. It is translated as CASRTHTQYF. Looking up the rest from reference TRBV2 and TRBJ2-3 gives the full variable domain: EPEVTQTPSHQVTQMGQEVILRCVPISNHLYFYWYRQILGQKVEFLVSFYNNEISEKSEIFDDQFSVERPDGSNFTLKIRSTKLEDSAMYFCASRTHTQYFGPGTRLTVL.

The chain has TRBV29-1 and TRBJ2-5; 13 bases match TRBD2. Trimming at V came to 5 bases and at J to 1 base, leaving 4 bases not matched to a gene. This CDR3 comprises 15 residues. Germline assignment: CDR1 SQVTM and CDR2 ANQGSEA. This chain's CDR3 is CSVLLAGGTQETQYF. The CDR3, as DNA: TGCAGCGTTCTACTAGCGGGAGGGACCCAAGAGACCCAGTACTTC.

This clonotype was recorded a few times. The rearrangement uses TRBV20-1 and TRBJ2-1; 11 bases are a match to TRBD2. This CDR3 is built from 16 residues. The J segment lost 4 bases and the V segment lost 0 bases, leaving 5 bases of the junction unmatched. The germline V gene has CDR1 DFQATT and CDR2 SNEGSKA (reference sequence). The CDR3 is CSARDRASGGYNEQFF. The CDR3 coding sequence is TGCAGTGCTAGAGATCGGGCTAGCGGGGGGTACAATGAGCAGTTCTTC.

This chain uses TRBV28 with TRBJ2-7; 9 bases fit TRBD1. Losses at the gene ends were 7 bases for V and 4 bases for J; bases not matched to a gene: 11. This CDR3 region has 15 residues. Germline V gene lookup returns CDR1 MDHEN and CDR2 SYDVKM. CDR3 bases: TGTGCCAGCACTATCCGGGACAGGGCCCCTTACGAGCAGTACTTC. Translation: CASTIRDRAPYEQYF.

The sample holds a few counts of this clonotype. The J gene is TRBJ1-2, the V gene TRBV12-3 or TRBV12-4, with TRBD1 matching 7 bases. The CDR3 covers 12 residues. V shed 5 bases, J shed 7 bases, and the junction held 4 bases outside the gene matches. Here the CDR3 reads CASSPTGFGYTF. The CDR3 bases are TGTGCCAGCAGTCCGACAGGGTTTGGCTACACCTTC.

This rearrangement joins TRBV7-8 to TRBJ2-7, with D unclear. V lost 3 bases and J lost 5, with 14 bases in between. The length of the CDR3 is 14 residues. In germline, CDR1 is SGHVS, CDR2 FQNEAQ. The CDR3 DNA follows: TGTGCCAGCAGCTTCGGAAGGCCGAGCCACGAGCAGTACTTC. Protein product: CASSFGRPSHEQYF.

The sample holds a few counts of this clonotype. This rearrangement joins TRBV19 to TRBJ2-1; TRBD1 aligns across 9 bases. The germline V gene has CDR1 LNHDA and CDR2 SQIVND (reference sequence). The J segment lost 1 base and the V segment lost 4 bases, leaving 8 bases of the junction unmatched. This CDR3 comprises 17 residues. Here the CDR3 reads CASSSPPGTGSYNEQFF. CDR3 coding DNA: TGTGCCAGTAGTAGCCCCCCCGGGACAGGGTCCTACAATGAGCAGTTCTTC.

This clonotype was recorded at least ten times. This sequence joins TRBV12-3 or TRBV12-4 and TRBJ2-7, with 12 positions matching TRBD1. The CDR3 has 15 residues. Trimming cost V 8 bases and J 7 bases; bases outside gene matches: 12. The CDR3 region is CASCPQGQGASEQYF. CDR3 coding DNA: TGTGCCAGCTGTCCCCAGGGACAGGGGGCGAGTGAGCAGTACTTC.

This clonotype was counted between two and nine times. J is TRBJ2-3 and V is TRBV20-1, with TRBD2 matching 8 bases. Germline assignment: CDR1 DFQATT and CDR2 SNEGSKA (reference sequence). The junction had 15 bases not matched to a gene; V was cut back by 6 bases and J by 4 bases. This CDR3 region has 16 residues. The CDR3 loop is CSARSPGTSSPDTQYF. The CDR3 DNA reads as TGCAGTGCCAGATCCCCGGGGACTAGTTCCCCAGATACGCAGTATTTT.

In this sample, this clonotype turned up a few times. The rearrangement links TRBV12-3 or TRBV12-4 to TRBJ2-7; tentatively, D is TRBD2 (6 bases). Trimming removed 6 bases at V and 4 bases at J, with 19 bases between. The CDR3 runs 15 residues. The CDR3 loop reads CASSLSGVRIYEQYF. In nucleotides, the CDR3 is TGTGCCAGCAGCCTTTCGGGGGTAAGGATTTACGAGCAGTACTTC.

The sample holds a few counts of this clonotype. The V call is TRBV28, the J call TRBJ2-3; 8 bases match TRBD2. J gave up 2 bases and V 10 bases, and 11 bases lay outside the gene matches. The CDR3 sequence is 15 residues long. In germline, CDR1 is MDHEN, CDR2 SYDVKM. This chain's CDR3 is CATVRGGLHTDTQYF. In DNA form, the CDR3 reads TGTGCCACCGTCCGGGGGGGACTCCACACAGATACGCAGTATTTT.

The genes are TRBV20-1 and TRBJ2-5; 12 nucleotides agree with TRBD2. Per germline, CDR1 DFQATT and CDR2 SNEGSKA (reference sequence). This CDR3 is 14 amino acids long. CDR3 coding DNA: TGCAGCCACGCGCTAGCGGGGGGGGGAGAGACCCAGTACTTC. Translated: CSHALAGGGETQYF.